This T cell receptor (beta chain) derives from a study of cytomegalovirus exposure and HLA in healthy donors. The PCR contained 60 Vbeta and 13 Jbeta primers. Assay used: immunoSEQ multiplex PCR; TCRdb lists only in-frame clones, some missing. The table includes 130,000 or so clones, around two thirds detected once. With regard to this clone: The same CDR3 arises from other DNA sequences in this sample as well.

Those who donated were healthy bone marrow donors. Sample: PBMCs. The TCR comes from a woman aged 40 to 50 in good health and CMV-seropositive.

The CDR3 here is CASSALYEQYF. CDR3 bases: TGTGCCAGCAGTGCACTCTACGAGCAGTACTTC. The chain uses TRBV25-1 and TRBJ2-7; no reliable D call. V lost 4 bases, J lost 3 bases, and 4 bases lay in between. Germline V gives CDR1 MGHDK, CDR2 SYGVNS. The CDR3 has 11 residues.